The 2 T cell receptor beta chains below all came from one sample that was sequenced in a study of cytomegalovirus exposure and HLA in healthy donors. This PCR relied on a set of 60 Vbeta primers and 13 Jbeta primers. Generated by immunoSEQ multiplex PCR, the TCRdb table keeps only in-frame clones and is missing some. The sample has over 70,000 clones, around four fifths seen once. Material for sequencing was PBMCs. These TCRs come from a male donor in good health and CMV-seropositive.

This rearrangement joins TRBV19 to TRBJ1-5; 7 nucleotides align to TRBD1. V dropped 1 base and J dropped 10; count of bases not matched to a gene: 7. This CDR3 has 14 amino acids. The germline V gene has CDR1 LNHDA and CDR2 SQIVND (reference sequence). As DNA, the CDR3 is TGTGCCAGTAGTATAGGAGCAGGGGGAGTTCCCCAGCATTTT. Translation gives CASSIGAGGVPQHF.

This clone turned up a few times. The chain joins TRBV15 to TRBJ1-2; D gene unclear. Germline V lookup: CDR1 LNHNV, CDR2 YYDKDF (reference sequence). The V gene lost 3 bases and the J gene lost 5 bases, with 13 bases spanning the gap. This CDR3 comprises 14 residues. The DNA for the CDR3 is TGTGCCACCAGCAGCCGGCAGACTGGGTATGGCTACACCTTC. This translates into CATSSRQTGYGYTF.